One and the same sample provided the 24 T cell receptor beta chains below, sequenced in a study of patients and donors after allogeneic stem cell transplantation. From the RT-PCR reads, TCRdb called clonotypes with MiXCR, one entry per CDR3 protein. The sample has about 410,000 distinct CDR3 sequences, 16% seen once. Sequences were obtained from blood, either unsorted or a sorted T cell fraction (not recorded which). The receptors shown here come from a human donor who was either an allogeneic HSCT recipient or a stem cell or donor lymphocyte infusion donor (not recorded which). It is not recorded whose cells these are; they may come from a transplant donor.

In its sample, this clonotype was seen a few times. The chain is built from TRBV30 and TRBJ2-1; D is possibly TRBD2 (6 bases). Germline V gene sequence: CDR1 GTSNPN, CDR2 SVGIG (reference sequence). V gave up 4 bases and J gave up 1 base, with 14 bases separating them. The CDR3 covers 15 residues. As DNA, the CDR3 is TGTGCCTGGACTAAACCGGGGGTTTCCTACAATGAGCAGTTCTTC. This sequence encodes CAWTKPGVSYNEQFF.

The chain recombines TRBV7-7 with TRBJ2-1; D is uncertain. Trimming removed 5 bases from V and 7 bases from J, with 12 bases in between. CDR1 and CDR2 (germline): SSHAT, FNYEAQ (reference sequence). This CDR3 comprises 13 residues. The CDR3 sequence is CASSPAFGNEQFF. The CDR3 nucleotides are TGTGCCAGCAGCCCCGCCTTCGGAAATGAGCAGTTCTTC.

The genes are TRBV7-2 and TRBJ1-2, with TRBD1 as a possible D gene (5 bases). CDR3 length: 14 amino acids. The germline CDR1 and CDR2 sequences are SGHTA and FQGNSA. V gave up 5 bases and J gave up 2 bases, with 12 bases separating them. CDR3 region: CASSAWGLNYGYTF. In DNA, the CDR3 is TGTGCCAGCAGCGCATGGGGACTGAACTATGGCTACACCTTC. The whole variable domain, filled in from reference TRBV7-2 and TRBJ1-2, reads GAGVSQSPSNKVTEKGKDVELRCDPISGHTALYWYRQSLGQGLEFLIYFQGNSAPDKSGLPSDRFSAERTGGSVSTLTIQRTQQEDSAVYLCASSAWGLNYGYTFGSGTRLTVV.

The CDR3 bases are TGTGCCAGCAGTTTTCACTACAGGGTTGGCAAAAACATTCAGTACTTC. Residues: CASSFHYRVGKNIQYF. V is TRBV28 and J is TRBJ2-4, with TRBD1 as a possible D gene (6 bases). From germline, CDR1 is MDHEN and CDR2 SYDVKM. The V gene lost 3 bases and the J gene lost 3 bases, with 15 bases spanning the gap. The CDR3 totals 16 residues.

This chain joins TRBV4-1 and TRBJ1-6, with unresolved D. In germline, CDR1 is MGHRA, CDR2 YSYEKL. CDR3 length: 13 amino acids. The V end lost 1 base, the J end lost 14 bases, and 12 bases lay between the germline ends. CDR3 DNA sequence: TGCGCCAGCAGCCAAGTCCCCCAGGAGGCCCTCCACTTT. It codes for CASSQVPQEALHF.

This clonotype was picked up many times. The J gene is TRBJ2-7, the V gene TRBV10-3, with D unresolved. Per germline, CDR1 ENHRY and CDR2 SYGVKD. The length of the CDR3 is 13 residues. Trimming pared 4 bases from V and 0 bases from J, leaving 7 bases between. DNA of the CDR3: TGTGCCATCAGTGGAAGGAGCTCCTACGAGCAGTACTTC. This translates into CAISGRSSYEQYF.

The V gene is TRBV5-4, the J gene TRBJ1-6, with a weak D call TRBD1 (5 bases). Germline loops: CDR1 SGHNT, CDR2 YYREEE (reference sequence). V dropped 1 base and J dropped 6 bases, with 8 bases sitting between them. The CDR3 is made up of 14 amino acids. The CDR3 DNA is TGTGCCAGCAGCTTGAGTCAGGGTAATTCACCCCTCCACTTT. Protein sequence: CASSLSQGNSPLHF.

This clonotype occurred a few times. The chain has TRBV3-1 and TRBJ1-2; D is ambiguous. The germline V gene encodes CDR1 LGHDT and CDR2 YNNKEL (reference sequence). Trimming stripped 1 base from V and 4 bases from J, with 13 bases between. The CDR3 runs 15 residues. The CDR3 loop is CASSQGPLRGYGYTF. CDR3 coding DNA: TGTGCCAGCAGCCAAGGTCCCCTCCGCGGCTATGGCTACACCTTC.

The V call is TRBV5-5, the J call TRBJ1-2; a possible D gene is TRBD1 (6 bases). The CDR3 contains 17 residues. V lost 4 bases and J lost 2, with 21 bases in between. Germline lookup yields CDR1 SGHKS and CDR2 YYEKEE (reference sequence). The CDR3 region is CASSAPPTGLGNYGYTF. The CDR3 nucleotides read TGTGCCAGCAGCGCTCCACCGACAGGCTTGGGCAACTATGGCTACACCTTC.

This clonotype was found many times. The rearrangement links TRBV5-1 to TRBJ2-7; tentatively, D is TRBD1 or TRBD2 (7 bases each). CDR1 is SGHRS and CDR2 is YFSETQ in the germline V gene. V gave up 4 bases and J gave up 4 bases, with 15 bases separating them. The CDR3 covers 14 residues. The CDR3 DNA reads TGCGCCAGCAGCACCCAGGGGGAGGGGTACGAGCAGTACTTC. It codes for CASSTQGEGYEQYF.

The chain links TRBV4-3 to TRBJ1-2; 8 positions match TRBD1. The germline V gene has CDR1 LGHNA and CDR2 YSLEER. The CDR3 consists of 16 residues. V gave up 2 bases and J gave up 0 bases; unmatched junction bases: 5. The CDR3 DNA follows: TGCGCCAGCAGCCAACCAGGACAGGGACCTAACTATGGCTACACCTTC. Amino acids: CASSQPGQGPNYGYTF.

This clonotype showed up just a few times. V gene TRBV24-1 combines with J gene TRBJ2-5, with a weak D call TRBD2 (6 bases). V was shortened by 3 bases and J by 5 bases, with 21 bases between the two germline ends. The V gene's germline CDR1 is KGHDR and CDR2 SFDVKD. This CDR3 is 17 amino acids long. CDR3 region: CATSDAGNEPSGETQYF. CDR3 coding DNA: TGTGCCACCAGTGATGCGGGGAATGAGCCCAGTGGGGAGACCCAGTACTTC.

The chain uses TRBV12-5 and TRBJ2-5, with D maybe TRBD2 (6 bases). Germline assignment: CDR1 LGHNT and CDR2 FRNRAP. The CDR3 has 14 residues. V lost 5 bases to trimming and J lost 3 bases, with 13 bases between them. CDR3 coding DNA: TGTGCTAGTGGTGTGGGGGGAAGAGAAGAGACCCAGTACTTC. Its protein product is CASGVGGREETQYF. The full variable domain, completed using reference TRBV12-5 and TRBJ2-5, is DARVTQTPRHKVTEMGQEVTMRCQPILGHNTVFWYRQTMMQGLELLAYFRNRAPLDDSGMPKDRFSAEMPDATLATLKIQPSEPRDSAVYFCASGVGGREETQYFGPGTRLLVL.

This clonotype appeared a few times. The chain carries TRBV7-6 and TRBJ2-7, with D tentatively TRBD2 (5 bases). Germline CDR1 reads SGHVS; CDR2 reads FNYEAQ. The CDR3 length is 14 residues. Trimming removed 0 bases from V and 2 bases from J, with 8 bases in between. In DNA, the CDR3 is TGTGCCAGCAGCTTAGCGCTGGGAGCCTACGAGCAGTACTTC. Its translation is CASSLALGAYEQYF.

This clonotype was detected ten times or more. The rearrangement uses TRBV9 and TRBJ2-7; 13 nucleotides match TRBD2. Trimming took 2 bases from V and 12 from J; bases not matched to a gene: 11. CDR3 length: 15 amino acids. CDR1 and CDR2 (germline): SGDLS, YYNGEE. Written as DNA, the CDR3 is TGTGCCAGCAGCGTGACCGGGACTAGCGGGGATCCCCTGTACTTC. This gives the protein CASSVTGTSGDPLYF.

This rearrangement joins TRBV3-1 to TRBJ2-7; TRBD1 agrees at 10 bases. Per the germline V gene, CDR1 is LGHDT and CDR2 is YNNKEL (reference sequence). Trimming at V came to 3 bases and at J to 0 bases, leaving 11 bases not matched to a gene. This CDR3 spans 18 amino acids. This CDR3 is CASSQDRGRPRSSYEQYF. As DNA, the CDR3 is TGTGCCAGCAGCCAGGACAGGGGGAGGCCAAGGAGCTCCTACGAGCAGTACTTC.

This clonotype has ten or more counts. The rearrangement links TRBV5-1 to TRBJ2-2; 8 bases align to TRBD2. Per germline, CDR1 SGHRS and CDR2 YFSETQ. V was pared by 3 bases and J by 7 bases, with 5 bases of the junction left unmatched. This CDR3 comprises 14 residues. The CDR3 DNA reads TGCGCCAGCAGCTCAGCGGGAGTAGTCGGGGAGCTGTTTTTT. This sequence encodes CASSSAGVVGELFF.

This clonotype was counted ten times or more. This chain uses TRBV16 with TRBJ2-1, with D possibly matching TRBD2 (6 bases). Trimming pared 1 base from V and 7 bases from J, leaving 17 bases between. Germline CDR1 is KGHSY and CDR2 is FQNENV. CDR3 length: 16 residues. The CDR3 bases are TGTGCCAGCAGCCAATTGACTAGACGACCCCTAAATGAGCAGTTCTTC. It is translated as CASSQLTRRPLNEQFF.

The chain joins TRBV6-2 or TRBV6-3 to TRBJ2-4; maybe TRBD1 (6 bases). The germline V gene has CDR1 MNHEY and CDR2 SVGEGT. This CDR3 has 17 amino acids. V lost 0 bases, J lost 5 bases, and 17 bases lay in between. The CDR3 coding sequence is TGTGCCAGCAGTTACTCGAGAGGGACAAGATTAGAAAACATTCAGTACTTC. It specifies CASSYSRGTRLENIQYF.

The chain couples TRBV6-4 to TRBJ2-5; possible D gene TRBD1, 5 bases. With 6 bases removed from V and 2 bases from J, the gap between germline ends came to 16 bases. In germline, CDR1 is MRHNA, CDR2 SNTAGT. CDR3 length: 15 residues. CDR3 region: CASRGVWSSQETQYF. CDR3 DNA: TGTGCCAGCAGAGGGGTTTGGTCCTCTCAAGAGACCCAGTACTTC.

The chain joins TRBV6-6 to TRBJ2-3; D gene unclear. Trimming shortened V by 7 bases and J by 5 bases, and 7 bases separated the two germline ends. CDR3 length: 11 residues. The germline V gene has CDR1 MNHNY and CDR2 SVGAGI (reference sequence). The CDR3 is CASTLRDTQYF. Written as DNA, the CDR3 is TGTGCCAGCACCCTACGAGATACGCAGTATTTT.

The rearrangement uses TRBV5-1 and TRBJ2-3, with a possible D match to TRBD2 (5 bases). This CDR3 contains 14 residues. CDR1 is SGHRS, CDR2 YFSETQ, per germline. Trimming took 0 bases from V and 4 from J, leaving 9 bases between them. The CDR3 spells CASSLGGRSDTQYF. DNA for the CDR3: TGCGCCAGCAGCTTGGGAGGGCGCTCAGATACGCAGTATTTT.

This clonotype was detected many times. The V call is TRBV24-1, the J call TRBJ2-2; TRBD2 aligns across 10 bases. The CDR3 length is 17 residues. Germline-derived CDR1 and CDR2 are KGHDR and SFDVKD. V shed 3 bases, J shed 6 bases, and the junction held 9 bases outside the gene matches. CDR3 region: CATSDRGTSVKPGELFF. CDR3 DNA sequence: TGTGCCACCAGTGATCGCGGGACTAGCGTAAAACCCGGGGAGCTGTTTTTT.

The rearrangement links TRBV29-1 to TRBJ1-6, with 8 bases that match TRBD1. The V gene's germline CDR1 is SQVTM and CDR2 ANQGSEA. V was pared by 4 bases and J by 9 bases, with 8 bases of the junction left unmatched. The CDR3 has 14 amino acids. The CDR3 here is CSVGDGQGGSPLHF. CDR3 bases: TGCAGCGTTGGGGACGGACAGGGAGGTTCACCCCTCCACTTT. The full variable domain, its missing parts supplied by reference TRBV29-1 and TRBJ1-6, is SAVISQKPSRDICQRGTSLTIQCQVDSQVTMMFWYRQQPGQSLTLIATANQGSEATYESGFVIDKFPISRPNLTFSTLTVSNMSPEDSSIYLCSVGDGQGGSPLHFGNGTRLTVT.